This TCR beta chain was recovered during a study of blood T cell repertoires in COVID-19. At the level of the study: COVID-19 samples from acute and convalescent phases originated in the United States, Italy and Spain. T cells, B-cell-depleted T cells, or PBMCs supplied cDNA or gDNA.

V lost 3 bases, J lost 1 base, and 7 bases lay in between. The CDR3 contains 13 residues. Germline V CDR1 and CDR2: LNHDA, SQIVND (reference sequence). Turning to this clone: Other DNA sequences in this sample translate to the same CDR3.

Study processing details: Estimation of nucleated cell counts was performed using reference gene primer amplification. Here immunoSEQ multiplex PCR was the method, and the copy in TCRdb shows in-frame clones only, minus some. V and J calls and clone size come straight from that table; D and trimming were deduced from the DNA. The data contain about 150,000 clones, around 86% of them singletons. The V call is TRBV19, the J call TRBJ2-7, with a tentative D call TRBD1 (6 bases). The source material was peripheral blood. The receptor was isolated from a man aged 70-80 years who had recovered from COVID-19. This CDR3 is CASSIGQSYEQYF. The DNA for the CDR3 is TGTGCCAGTAGTATCGGACAGTCCTACGAGCAGTACTTC.